One sample yielded the 8 T cell receptor beta chains listed below, sequenced in a study of blood T cell repertoires in COVID-19. The repertoire was sequenced with immunoSEQ multiplex PCR; TCRdb's copy has only in-frame clones and lacks some. This table has 180,000 or so clones, 70% to 90% appearing once. Material for sequencing was peripheral blood. The origin of the receptors is a man between 18 and 29 years old with acute or convalescent COVID-19.

Only one count was recorded for this clone. V gene TRBV10-3 combines with J gene TRBJ2-5, with 9 bases that match TRBD1. V gave up 0 bases and J gave up 3 bases; unmatched junction bases: 2. Germline V CDR1 and CDR2: ENHRY, SYGVKD. CDR3 length: 15 residues. The CDR3 DNA reads TGTGCCATCAGTGAGTCCGGGACAGGGAAAGAGACCCAGTACTTC. Amino acids: CAISESGTGKETQYF.

This sequence joins TRBV7-9 and TRBJ1-5; 8 bases are a match to TRBD1. This CDR3 spans 15 amino acids. Germline V gene lookup returns CDR1 SEHNR and CDR2 FQNEAQ (reference sequence). The trim removed 4 bases at V and 4 bases at J, leaving 6 bases unmatched. CDR3 DNA: TGTGCCAGCAGCTCCGGGACAGGTCCTAATCAGCCCCAGCATTTT. Translated: CASSSGTGPNQPQHF.

V gene TRBV10-1 combines with J gene TRBJ2-1; D perhaps matches TRBD1 (5 bases). Trimming removed 10 bases at V and 3 bases at J, with 13 bases between. The germline V gene encodes CDR1 WNHNN and CDR2 SYGVQD (reference sequence). The CDR3 covers 13 residues. This chain's CDR3 is CAKSTALYNEQFF. Here the CDR3 DNA reads TGCGCCAAGTCGACAGCCCTCTACAATGAGCAGTTCTTC.

The chain carries TRBV30 and TRBJ1-2; 10 nucleotides align to TRBD1. Germline-derived CDR1 and CDR2 are GTSNPN and SVGIG (reference sequence). The J segment lost 8 bases and the V segment lost 2 bases, leaving 8 bases of the junction unmatched. This CDR3 comprises 14 residues. CDR3 residues: CAWSPGTGVYGYTF. CDR3 DNA: TGTGCCTGGAGTCCCGGGACAGGGGTTTACGGCTACACCTTC.

This clone has just one count. The V call is TRBV23-1, the J call TRBJ2-7, with TRBD1 matching 8 bases. TRBV23-1 is flagged as an ORF with uncertain function. Trimming cost V 2 bases and J 0 bases; bases outside gene matches: 12. CDR3 length: 18 amino acids. CDR3 in amino acids: CASSQREGTGRSSYEQYF. CDR3 nucleotide sequence: TGCGCCAGCAGTCAACGCGAAGGGACAGGCAGGAGCTCCTACGAGCAGTACTTC.

Points on this clone: The junction differs from germline at one of its ends, possibly a read error. V usage is TRBV7-3 and J usage is TRBJ1-1; maybe TRBD1 (6 bases). From germline, CDR1 is SGHTA and CDR2 FQGTGA. The CDR3 runs 13 residues. The DNA for the CDR3 is TGTGCCAGCAGCCTAACGACCGGGACAGAAGCTTTCTTT. Amino acid sequence: CASSLTTGTEAFF.

This sequence joins TRBV9 and TRBJ1-1; D call uncertain. The CDR3 is 16 amino acids. Germline CDR1 and CDR2: SGDLS and YYNGEE. Trimming took off 0 bases at V and 1 base at J, with 13 bases between the two ends. CDR3 sequence reads: CASSVVPRGGNTEAFF. Here the CDR3 DNA reads TGTGCCAGCAGCGTAGTCCCCCGAGGCGGGAACACTGAAGCTTTCTTT.

V usage is TRBV5-1 and J usage is TRBJ1-2; 7 positions agree with TRBD1. Germline CDR1 and CDR2: SGHRS and YFSETQ. CDR3 size: 15 residues. J lost 7 bases, V lost 4 bases, and 13 bases had no gene match. The CDR3 coding sequence is TGCGCCAGCAGCCCAGGGGACAGAGACTCCGGTGGCTACACCTTC. It yields the protein CASSPGDRDSGGYTF.